This T cell receptor (beta chain) was found in a study of T cell responses to AZD1222 COVID-19 vaccine. Study-level points and caveats: Donors, mostly white British, included more females; clonal diversity was possibly underestimated. Repertoires in all cases were sampled only once the peak T cell response had passed. Spike-specific TCR repertoires showed rising breadth and depth after two AZD1222 doses. The number of AZD1222 recipients seropositive at baseline was only 6 or 7.

Libraries were prepared by immunoSEQ multiplex PCR; TCRdb keeps only in-frame clonotypes and omits some of them. This table holds about 140,000 clones, approximately 90% found once. Comments on this clone: Antigen: not known.

The sequences come from peripheral blood, collected on day 0 of AZD1222 vaccination. This TCR was recovered from an adult in good health.

The CDR3 sequence is CASSIYVFTDTQYF. CDR3 nucleotide sequence: TGCGCCAGCAGTATATATGTTTTCACAGATACGCAGTATTTT. This sequence joins TRBV5-1 and TRBJ2-3; D uncertain. Trimming cost V 5 bases and J 2 bases, with 12 bases left between them. CDR1 is SGHRS and CDR2 is YFSETQ in the germline V gene. The CDR3 has 14 amino acids. Full variable domain (remainder filled in from reference TRBV5-1 and TRBJ2-3): KAGVTQTPRYLIKTRGQQVTLSCSPISGHRSVSWYQQTPGQGLQFLFEYFSETQRNKGNFPGRFSGRQFSNSRSEMNVSTLELGDSALYLCASSIYVFTDTQYFGPGTRLTVL.